Each of the 10 T cell receptor beta chains below was sequenced from the same sample in a study of cytomegalovirus exposure and HLA in healthy donors. PCR primers comprised 60 Vbeta and 13 Jbeta primers. Assay: immunoSEQ multiplex PCR; the TCRdb copy retains only in-frame clones and omits some. This table holds tens of thousands of clones, over 60% found once. Sequenced: PBMCs. These receptors were obtained from a woman in her forties or fifties in good health and CMV-seropositive.

The V and J genes are TRBV15 and TRBJ1-2; 9 bases map to TRBD1. Germline CDR1 reads LNHNV; CDR2 reads YYDKDF (reference sequence). The CDR3 contains 11 residues. The V segment lost 8 bases and the J segment 14 bases; nucleotides outside the gene matches: 9. CDR3 region: CATSGQGRPTF. CDR3 DNA sequence: TGTGCCACCTCCGGACAGGGGCGCCCTACCTTC.

The J gene is TRBJ2-1, the V gene TRBV5-1, with 7 nucleotides matching TRBD2. CDR1 and CDR2 from the germline V gene are SGHRS and YFSETQ. The CDR3 has 16 amino acids. V was clipped by 4 bases and J by 2 bases; unmatched bases: 9. The CDR3 protein is CASSGEGRGTYNEQFF. CDR3 DNA sequence: TGCGCCAGCAGCGGGGAGGGACGGGGGACCTACAATGAGCAGTTCTTC.

The chain links TRBV7-2 to TRBJ1-1; TRBD1 might be the D (6 bases). The V end was cut by 5 bases, the J end by 0 bases, with 13 bases between. The CDR3 spans 15 residues. Germline loops: CDR1 SGHTA, CDR2 FQGNSA. The CDR3 spells CASSPTGRVNTEAFF. CDR3 sequence (DNA): TGTGCCAGCAGCCCCACAGGGAGGGTGAACACTGAAGCTTTCTTT.

V and J are TRBV25-1 and TRBJ2-1; 9 bases agree with TRBD1. Germline V gene data show CDR1 as MGHDK and CDR2 as SYGVNS. The CDR3 has 18 amino acids. V dropped 5 bases and J dropped 6; count of bases not matched to a gene: 17. This CDR3 is CASSYDLLGTGYGNEQFF. The CDR3 nucleotides are TGTGCCAGCAGTTACGACCTTCTGGGGACAGGGTATGGCAATGAGCAGTTCTTC. Full variable domain (remainder filled in from reference TRBV25-1 and TRBJ2-1): EADIYQTPRYLVIGTGKKITLECSQTMGHDKMYWYQQDPGMELHLIHYSYGVNSTEKGDLSSESTVSRIRTEHFPLTLESARPSHTSQYLCASSYDLLGTGYGNEQFFGPGTRLTVL.

This rearrangement joins TRBV11-2 to TRBJ1-6; 10 nucleotides agree with TRBD1. The CDR3 loop spans 15 amino acids. Germline V gives CDR1 SGHAT, CDR2 FQNNGV. With 4 bases clipped from V and 9 bases from J, the junction kept 6 bases outside the gene matches. The CDR3 bases are TGTGCCAGCAGCTCACTGACAGGGGGCGTTTCACCCCTCCACTTT. Encoded protein: CASSSLTGGVSPLHF.

The chain uses TRBV28 and TRBJ1-1; 7 nucleotides line up with TRBD1. CDR3 length equals 15 residues. Germline CDR1 MDHEN, CDR2 SYDVKM. J was trimmed by 2 bases and V by 2 bases; bases with no gene match: 5. CDR3 bases: TGTGCCAGCAGTTTACAGGGGGAATTAAACACTGAAGCTTTCTTT. Its translation: CASSLQGELNTEAFF.

This rearrangement joins TRBV5-1 to TRBJ2-5; tentatively, D is TRBD2 (5 bases). CDR3 length equals 17 residues. Germline V lookup: CDR1 SGHRS, CDR2 YFSETQ. V was shortened by 0 bases and J by 0 bases, with 15 bases between the two germline ends. The CDR3 nucleotides are TGCGCCAGCAGCTTGGTTGGGTTGCCGGGGAACCAAGAGACCCAGTACTTC. This gives the protein CASSLVGLPGNQETQYF.

V usage is TRBV15 and J usage is TRBJ1-5, with TRBD1 matching 7 bases. V dropped 9 bases and J dropped 2; count of bases not matched to a gene: 19. CDR1 is LNHNV and CDR2 is YYDKDF in the germline V gene (reference sequence). The CDR3 runs to 18 residues. The CDR3 here is CATSAKRNNRGGNQPQHF. The CDR3 nucleotides are TGTGCCACATCTGCAAAAAGGAACAACAGGGGTGGCAATCAGCCCCAGCATTTT. Together with reference TRBV15 and TRBJ1-5, the CDR3 gives the full variable domain: DAMVIQNPRYQVTQFGKPVTLSCSQTLNHNVMYWYQQKSSQAPKLLFHYYDKDFNNEADTPDNFQSRRPNTSFCFLDIRSPGLGDTAMYLCATSAKRNNRGGNQPQHFGDGTRLSIL.

Only a few counts were recorded for this clone. The chain recombines TRBV6-5 with TRBJ2-3, with 7 positions matching TRBD1. V was pared by 4 bases and J by 10 bases, with 5 bases of the junction left unmatched. CDR3 length: 12 residues. In germline, CDR1 is MNHEY, CDR2 SVGAGI. The CDR3 region is CASSSRTGAQYF. CDR3 DNA: TGTGCCAGCAGTTCCAGGACAGGTGCGCAGTATTTT.

This clone appeared once. The chain uses TRBV30 and TRBJ2-3, with 7 bases matching TRBD1. Trimming removed 8 bases from V and 3 bases from J; junction bases left unmatched: 14. Germline lookup yields CDR1 GTSNPN and CDR2 SVGIG (reference sequence). This CDR3 has 15 residues. CDR3 DNA: TGTGCCACCTCTGGCAAGGGCAGGGGGACAGATACGCAGTATTTT. This translates into CATSGKGRGTDTQYF.